The next 13 T cell receptor beta chains were all read from a single sample in a study of blood T cell repertoires in COVID-19. Only in-frame clones appear in the TCRdb table, and some are missing; sequencing was by immunoSEQ multiplex PCR. The sample lists 25,000 or so clones, around 90% occurring once. The sequencing sample was made of peripheral blood. Source of these receptors: a human donor in a cohort sampled during active COVID-19.

V and J are TRBV9 and TRBJ2-1; a weak D match, TRBD1 (6 bases). V lost 3 bases and J 0 bases, leaving 10 bases between the germline ends. In germline, CDR1 is SGDLS, CDR2 YYNGEE. The CDR3 runs 15 residues. CDR3 sequence reads: CASSARTASYNEQFF. The DNA for the CDR3 is TGTGCCAGCAGCGCGCGGACAGCCTCCTACAATGAGCAGTTCTTC.

This rearrangement joins TRBV9 to TRBJ2-4; 7 positions agree with TRBD1. V trimming: 4 bases; J trimming: 7 bases; junction bases outside the gene matches: 11. CDR3 length equals 15 residues. Germline V CDR1 and CDR2: SGDLS, YYNGEE. The CDR3, as DNA: TGTGCCAGCAGCCGTTCGCAGGACAGGTTGAACATTCAGTACTTC. This gives the protein CASSRSQDRLNIQYF.

J is TRBJ1-1 and V is TRBV29-1; the match to TRBD1 covers 7 bases. V shed 6 bases, J shed 6 bases, and the junction held 10 bases outside the gene matches. CDR1 SQVTM and CDR2 ANQGSEA come from the germline V gene. The CDR3 has 13 residues. Written as DNA, the CDR3 is TGCAGCGTAGCGACAGGGAAGGGGGCTGAAGCTTTCTTT. Its protein product is CSVATGKGAEAFF. Combining the CDR3 with reference TRBV29-1 and TRBJ1-1 gives the whole variable domain SAVISQKPSRDICQRGTSLTIQCQVDSQVTMMFWYRQQPGQSLTLIATANQGSEATYESGFVIDKFPISRPNLTFSTLTVSNMSPEDSSIYLCSVATGKGAEAFFGQGTRLTVV.

In this sample, this clone turned up once. CDR3 sequence (DNA): TGTGCCAGCAGCCTTTACTATTCCGGGGAGCTGTTTTTT. Protein: CASSLYYSGELFF. The V and J genes are TRBV3-1 (or the pseudogene TRBV3-2) and TRBJ2-2, with D unclear. The CDR3 extends over 13 amino acids. Germline CDR1 LGHDT, CDR2 YNNKEL (reference sequence). Trimming shortened V by 4 bases and J by 6 bases, and 9 bases separated the two germline ends.

The chain recombines TRBV5-5 with TRBJ2-5; TRBD1 is a possible D gene (6 bases). The germline gives CDR1 SGHKS, CDR2 YYEKEE (reference sequence). CDR3 size: 16 residues. Trimming left V 4 bases short and J 2 bases short, with 18 bases between. The CDR3 loop is CASSARPGHPQETQYF. CDR3 bases: TGTGCCAGCAGCGCCCGACCGGGACACCCTCAAGAGACCCAGTACTTC.

This clone was counted only a few times. The rearrangement uses TRBV7-9 and TRBJ2-7, with TRBD1 identical over 7 bases. Germline V gene lookup returns CDR1 SEHNR and CDR2 FQNEAQ (reference sequence). The CDR3 contains 12 residues. The trim removed 5 bases at V and 5 bases at J, leaving 3 bases unmatched. CDR3 region: CASSGDSHEQYF. The CDR3 DNA reads as TGTGCCAGCAGCGGGGACAGCCACGAGCAGTACTTC.

This clone was seen more than once but under ten times. This chain links TRBV5-1 with TRBJ2-2, with a possible D match to TRBD2 (7 bases). V lost 3 bases to trimming and J lost 3 bases, with 15 bases between them. Germline V gene data show CDR1 as SGHRS and CDR2 as YFSETQ. The CDR3 is 16 amino acids. CDR3 in amino acids: CASSWGASGDTGELFF. The CDR3 region has the DNA TGCGCCAGCAGCTGGGGGGCTAGCGGAGACACCGGGGAGCTGTTTTTT.

The J gene is TRBJ2-1, the V gene TRBV2, with 8 bases identical to TRBD2. The CDR3 loop spans 14 amino acids. CDR1 is SNHLY and CDR2 is FYNNEI in the germline V gene. J gave up 4 bases and V 8 bases, and 7 bases lay outside the gene matches. CDR3 DNA sequence: TGTGCCAGCTGCATTGCGGGAGGTTACAATGAGCAGTTCTTC. Its protein is CASCIAGGYNEQFF.

The chain joins TRBV7-9 to TRBJ2-7, with TRBD2 matching 11 bases. V trimming: 4 bases; J trimming: 0 bases; junction bases outside the gene matches: 2. The germline gives CDR1 SEHNR, CDR2 FQNEAQ (reference sequence). The CDR3 has 15 residues. The CDR3, as DNA: TGTGCCAGCAGCTCCGGGACTAGCGGCTCCTACGAGCAGTACTTC. It encodes CASSSGTSGSYEQYF.

A few counts support this clone. V gene TRBV7-9 combines with J gene TRBJ1-3, with D possibly being TRBD1 (5 bases). CDR3 length: 18 residues. V lost 5 bases, J lost 4 bases, and 24 bases lay in between. Looked up from germline, CDR1 is SEHNR and CDR2 is FQNEAQ (reference sequence). The DNA of the CDR3 is TGTGCCAGCAGCCGTACAACAGGCCTCACGGTGTGGGGAAACACCATATATTTT. Translation gives CASSRTTGLTVWGNTIYF.

The rearrangement uses TRBV5-4 and TRBJ2-7; TRBD1 matches at 7 bases. Germline-derived CDR1 and CDR2 are SGHNT and YYREEE (reference sequence). V shed 1 base and J 2 bases; nucleotides not matched to a gene: 6. This CDR3 is 15 amino acids long. The DNA of the CDR3 is TGTGCCAGCAGCTTGTTGCCGACAGGGACCTACGAGCAGTACTTC. This sequence encodes CASSLLPTGTYEQYF.

The V call is TRBV6-5, the J call TRBJ2-2; maybe TRBD1 (5 bases). The CDR3 sequence is 15 residues long. The germline V and J ends were trimmed by 7 bases and 7 bases, with 19 bases remaining between them. Germline CDR1 is MNHEY and CDR2 is SVGAGI. The CDR3 here is CASISSHSGHGELFF. In DNA form, the CDR3 reads TGTGCCAGCATTTCTTCGCACTCAGGGCACGGGGAGCTGTTTTTT.

This clone is a singleton in its sample. The chain is built from TRBV29-1 and TRBJ1-4; D gene ambiguous. The V gene's germline CDR1 is SQVTM and CDR2 ANQGSEA. V was cut by 7 bases and J by 7 bases, with 13 bases left in between. The CDR3 spans 12 residues. The CDR3 nucleotides read TGCAGCGCCCGAGCGGGGAGTGAAAAACTGTTTTTT. Translation: CSARAGSEKLFF.